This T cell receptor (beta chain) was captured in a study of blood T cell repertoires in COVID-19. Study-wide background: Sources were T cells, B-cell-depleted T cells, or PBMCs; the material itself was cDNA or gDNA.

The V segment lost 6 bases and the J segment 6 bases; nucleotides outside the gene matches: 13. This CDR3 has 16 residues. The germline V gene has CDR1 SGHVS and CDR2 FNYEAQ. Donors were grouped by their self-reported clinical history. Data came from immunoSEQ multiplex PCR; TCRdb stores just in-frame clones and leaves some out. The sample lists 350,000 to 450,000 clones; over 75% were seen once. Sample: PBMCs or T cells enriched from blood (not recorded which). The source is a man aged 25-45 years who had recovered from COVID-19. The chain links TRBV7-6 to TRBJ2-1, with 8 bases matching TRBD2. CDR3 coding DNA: TGTGCCAGCAGACATCTCGATATGGGACTAGGCAATGAGCAGTTCTTC. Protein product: CASRHLDMGLGNEQFF.